This T cell receptor beta chain was captured by sequencing in a study of control samples from healthy donors and cancer patients (TCRdb year 2020). On this clone itself: Its specific antigen is unknown. Base qualities are not provided; no much larger clone lies one nucleotide away.

Per the germline V gene, SGHRS is the CDR1 and YFSETQ is the CDR2. At the junction V is shortened by 2 bases and J by 4 bases, with 12 bases in between. The CDR3 numbers 14 residues from cysteine through phenylalanine. The entry retains the CDR3 DNA only, 42 bases that are in frame from base 1. The library came from the immunoSEQ multiplex PCR assay. The table was pulled from immuneACCESS by TCRdb, which kept in-frame rearrangements only. Such tables lose some clones; where checked, under half of the loss comes from unresolved V genes, and the rest has no known cause. The sample includes fewer than 300,000 clones, with over 75% observed a single time. The ten largest clones capture roughly 14% of the sample.

This receptor chain uses TRBV5-1 and TRBJ2-5, with an unclear D gene assignment. The sample consisted of PBMCs. The receptor was isolated from a woman aged 55 to 70 with lung cancer. The nucleotides read TGCGCCAGCAGCTTAGGCAGTCCGGGAGAGACCCAGTACTTC. The resulting protein is CASSLGSPGETQYF. Full variable domain (CDR3 extended with the reference TRBV5-1 and TRBJ2-5 proteins): KAGVTQTPRYLIKTRGQQVTLSCSPISGHRSVSWYQQTPGQGLQFLFEYFSETQRNKGNFPGRFSGRQFSNSRSEMNVSTLELGDSALYLCASSLGSPGETQYFGPGTRLLVL.